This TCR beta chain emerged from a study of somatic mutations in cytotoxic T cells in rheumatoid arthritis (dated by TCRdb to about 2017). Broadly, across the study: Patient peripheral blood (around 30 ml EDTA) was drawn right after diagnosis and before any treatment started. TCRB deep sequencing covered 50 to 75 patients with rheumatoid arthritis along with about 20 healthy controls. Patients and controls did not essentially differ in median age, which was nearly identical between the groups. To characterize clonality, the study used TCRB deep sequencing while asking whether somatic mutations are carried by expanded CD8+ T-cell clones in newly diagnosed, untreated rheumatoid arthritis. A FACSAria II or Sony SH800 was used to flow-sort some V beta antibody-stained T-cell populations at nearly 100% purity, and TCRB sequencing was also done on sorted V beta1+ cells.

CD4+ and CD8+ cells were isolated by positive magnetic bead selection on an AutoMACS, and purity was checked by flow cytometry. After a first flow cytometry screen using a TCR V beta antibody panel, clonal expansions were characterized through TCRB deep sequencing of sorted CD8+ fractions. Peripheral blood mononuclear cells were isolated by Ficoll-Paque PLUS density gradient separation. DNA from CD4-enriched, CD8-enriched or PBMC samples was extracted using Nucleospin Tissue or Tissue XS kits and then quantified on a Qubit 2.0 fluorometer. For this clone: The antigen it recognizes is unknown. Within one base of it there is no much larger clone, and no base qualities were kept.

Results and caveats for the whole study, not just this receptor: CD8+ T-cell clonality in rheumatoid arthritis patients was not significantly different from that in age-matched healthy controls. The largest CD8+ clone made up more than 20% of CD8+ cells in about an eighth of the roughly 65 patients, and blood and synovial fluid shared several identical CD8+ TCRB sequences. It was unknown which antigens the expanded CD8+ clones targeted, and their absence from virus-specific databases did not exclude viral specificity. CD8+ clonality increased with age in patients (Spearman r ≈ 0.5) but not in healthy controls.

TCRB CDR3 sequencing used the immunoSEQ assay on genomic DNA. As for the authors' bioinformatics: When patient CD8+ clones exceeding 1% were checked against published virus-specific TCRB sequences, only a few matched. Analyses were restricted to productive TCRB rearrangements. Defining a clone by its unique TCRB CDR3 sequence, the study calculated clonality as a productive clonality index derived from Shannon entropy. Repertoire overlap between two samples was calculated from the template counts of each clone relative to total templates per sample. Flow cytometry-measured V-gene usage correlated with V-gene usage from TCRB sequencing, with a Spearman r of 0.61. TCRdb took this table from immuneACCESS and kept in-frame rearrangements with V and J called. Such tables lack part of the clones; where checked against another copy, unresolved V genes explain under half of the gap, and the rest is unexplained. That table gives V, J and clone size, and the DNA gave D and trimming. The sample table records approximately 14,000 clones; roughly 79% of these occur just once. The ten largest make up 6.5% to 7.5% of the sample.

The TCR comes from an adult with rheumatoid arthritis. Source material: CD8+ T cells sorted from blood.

The DNA reads as follows: TGTGCCAGCATCCAGGGACAGGGTTCCTACAATGAGCAGTTCTTC. It encodes CASIQGQGSYNEQFF. The V and J segments used are TRBV2 and TRBJ2-1; a stretch of 9 junction bases matches TRBD1. CDR1 and CDR2 were assigned from the germline V gene as SNHLY and FYNNEI. Spanning cysteine to phenylalanine, the CDR3 consists of 15 amino acids. Of the read, only the CDR3 DNA is kept; its 45 bases are in frame from base 1. For this chain, trimming is 7 bases at the V end and 1 base at the J end, and the number of junction bases without a gene match is 5.